These 6 T cell receptor beta chains came from one sample sequenced in a study of T cell responses to AZD1222 COVID-19 vaccine. TCRdb's copy holds only in-frame clones and misses some; the assay was immunoSEQ multiplex PCR. The table includes fewer than 120,000 clones, about nine tenths detected once. Sample: peripheral blood, taken on day 0 of AZD1222 vaccination. These receptors all stem from an adult in good health.

V is TRBV11-2 and J is TRBJ1-1, with a tentative D call TRBD1 (6 bases). Per the germline V gene, CDR1 is SGHAT and CDR2 is FQNNGV. The CDR3 length is 15 residues. Trimming took 2 bases from V and 5 from J, leaving 15 bases between them. CDR3: CASSLQSGGYTEAFF. The CDR3, as DNA: TGTGCCAGCAGCTTACAGTCCGGGGGCTATACTGAAGCTTTCTTT.

The chain joins TRBV2 to TRBJ1-1, with D maybe TRBD1 (6 bases). In germline, CDR1 is SNHLY, CDR2 FYNNEI. This CDR3 has 16 amino acids. V was shortened by 0 bases and J by 3 bases, with 14 bases between the two germline ends. CDR3 bases: TGTGCCAGCAGTGAAGCGGGGGCCGCCACTTACACTGAAGCTTTCTTT. Its protein product is CASSEAGAATYTEAFF.

V usage is TRBV2 and J usage is TRBJ1-4; tentative D call: TRBD1 (5 bases). Looked up from germline, CDR1 is SNHLY and CDR2 is FYNNEI. Deletions cut 6 bases from V and 0 bases from J, with 14 bases between. The CDR3 extends over 16 amino acids. The chain's CDR3 is CASSQGTAATNEKLFF. The CDR3 DNA reads TGTGCCAGCAGCCAAGGGACGGCGGCAACTAATGAAAAACTGTTTTTT.

The J gene is TRBJ1-1, the V gene TRBV6-5; D is unresolved. The germline V gene has CDR1 MNHEY and CDR2 SVGAGI. There are 12 residues in the CDR3. V was pared by 5 bases and J by 6 bases, with 10 bases between. The CDR3 nucleotides are TGTGCCAGCAGTACCCTAATATCTGAAGCTTTCTTT. This gives the protein CASSTLISEAFF.

The rearrangement joins TRBV4-2 to TRBJ2-1, with D perhaps TRBD2 (6 bases). The V end lost 0 bases, the J end lost 9 bases, and 18 bases lay between the germline ends. This CDR3 contains 16 residues. CDR1 LGHNA and CDR2 YNFKEQ come from the germline V gene. CDR3 DNA: TGTGCCAGCAGCCAAGAGGAGGCCAGGGCGGGGAGTGAGCAGTTCTTC. This sequence encodes CASSQEEARAGSEQFF.

The rearrangement joins TRBV27 to TRBJ1-2; the D gene is possibly TRBD1 (6 bases). The CDR3 runs 15 residues. The V end was cut by 7 bases, the J end by 0 bases, with 15 bases between. Germline values: CDR1 MNHEY, CDR2 SMNVEV (reference sequence). The CDR3 bases are TGTGCCAGCACCGGGACAACCTCAGCTAACTATGGCTACACCTTC. Its protein is CASTGTTSANYGYTF.